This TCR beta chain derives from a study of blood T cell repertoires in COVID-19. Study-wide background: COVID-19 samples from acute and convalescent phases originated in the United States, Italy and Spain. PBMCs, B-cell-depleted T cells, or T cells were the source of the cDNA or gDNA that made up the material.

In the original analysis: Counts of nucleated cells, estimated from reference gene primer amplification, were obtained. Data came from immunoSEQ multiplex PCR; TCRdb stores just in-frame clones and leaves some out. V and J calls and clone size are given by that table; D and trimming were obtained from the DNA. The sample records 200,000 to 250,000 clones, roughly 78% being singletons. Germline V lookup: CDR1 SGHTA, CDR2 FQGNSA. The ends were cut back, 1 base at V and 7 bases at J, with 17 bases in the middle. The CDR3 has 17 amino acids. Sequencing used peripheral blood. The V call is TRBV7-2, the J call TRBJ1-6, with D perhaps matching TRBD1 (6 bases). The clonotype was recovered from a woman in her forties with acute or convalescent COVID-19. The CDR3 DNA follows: TGTGCCAGCAGCTTAGATCGAGGGGGGGGTGGGAATTCACCCCTCCACTTT. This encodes CASSLDRGGGGNSPLHF.